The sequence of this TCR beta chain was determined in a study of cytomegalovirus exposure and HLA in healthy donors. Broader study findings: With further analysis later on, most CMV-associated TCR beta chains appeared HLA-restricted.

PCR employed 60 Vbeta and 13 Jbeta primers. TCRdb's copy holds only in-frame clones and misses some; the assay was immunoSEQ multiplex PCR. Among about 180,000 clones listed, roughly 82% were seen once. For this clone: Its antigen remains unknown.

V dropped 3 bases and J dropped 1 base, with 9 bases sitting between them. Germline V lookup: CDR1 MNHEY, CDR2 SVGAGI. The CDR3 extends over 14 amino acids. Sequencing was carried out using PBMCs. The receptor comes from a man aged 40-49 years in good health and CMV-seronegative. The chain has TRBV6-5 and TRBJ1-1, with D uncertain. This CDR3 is CASSYVPGNTEAFF. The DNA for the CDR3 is TGTGCCAGCAGTTATGTACCGGGGAACACTGAAGCTTTCTTT.